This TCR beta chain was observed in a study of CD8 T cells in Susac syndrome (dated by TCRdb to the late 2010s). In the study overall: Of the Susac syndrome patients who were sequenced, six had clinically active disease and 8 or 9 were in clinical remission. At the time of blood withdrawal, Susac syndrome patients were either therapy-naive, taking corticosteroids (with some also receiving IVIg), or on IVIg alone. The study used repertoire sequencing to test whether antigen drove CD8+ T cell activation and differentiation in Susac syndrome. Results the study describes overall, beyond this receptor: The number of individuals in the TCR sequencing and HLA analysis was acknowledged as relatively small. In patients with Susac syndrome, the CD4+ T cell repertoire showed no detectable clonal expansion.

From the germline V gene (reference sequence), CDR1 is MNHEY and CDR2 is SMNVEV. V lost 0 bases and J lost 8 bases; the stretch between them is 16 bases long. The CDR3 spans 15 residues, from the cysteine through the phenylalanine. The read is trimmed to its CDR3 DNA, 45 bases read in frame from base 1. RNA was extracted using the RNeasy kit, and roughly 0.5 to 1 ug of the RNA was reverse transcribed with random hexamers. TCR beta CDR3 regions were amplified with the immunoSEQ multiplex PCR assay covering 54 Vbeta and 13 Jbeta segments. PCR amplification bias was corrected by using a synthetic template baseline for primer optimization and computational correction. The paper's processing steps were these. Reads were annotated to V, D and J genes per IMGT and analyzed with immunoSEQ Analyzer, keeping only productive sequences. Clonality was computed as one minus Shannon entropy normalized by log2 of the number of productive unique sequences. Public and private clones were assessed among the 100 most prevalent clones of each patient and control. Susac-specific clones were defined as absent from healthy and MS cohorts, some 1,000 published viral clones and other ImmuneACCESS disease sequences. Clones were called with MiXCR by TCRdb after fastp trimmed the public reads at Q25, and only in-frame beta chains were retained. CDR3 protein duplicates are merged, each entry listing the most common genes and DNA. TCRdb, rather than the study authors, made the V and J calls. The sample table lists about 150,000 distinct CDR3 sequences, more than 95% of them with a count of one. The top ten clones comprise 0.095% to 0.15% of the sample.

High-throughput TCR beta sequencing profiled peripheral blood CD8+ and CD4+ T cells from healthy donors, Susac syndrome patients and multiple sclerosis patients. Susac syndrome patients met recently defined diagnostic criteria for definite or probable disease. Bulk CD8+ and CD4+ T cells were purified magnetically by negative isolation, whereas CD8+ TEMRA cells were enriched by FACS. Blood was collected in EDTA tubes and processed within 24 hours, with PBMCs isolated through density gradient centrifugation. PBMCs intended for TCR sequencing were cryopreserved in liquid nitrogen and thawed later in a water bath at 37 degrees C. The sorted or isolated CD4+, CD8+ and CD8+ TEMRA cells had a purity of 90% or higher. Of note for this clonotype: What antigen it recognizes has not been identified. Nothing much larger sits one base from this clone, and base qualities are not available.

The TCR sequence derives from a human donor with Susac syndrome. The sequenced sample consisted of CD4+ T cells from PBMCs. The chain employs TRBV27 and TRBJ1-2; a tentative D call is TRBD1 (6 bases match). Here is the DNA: TGTGCCAGCAGTTTATCGGGGGCAGGGGTGCGAGGCTACACCTTC. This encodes CASSLSGAGVRGYTF.